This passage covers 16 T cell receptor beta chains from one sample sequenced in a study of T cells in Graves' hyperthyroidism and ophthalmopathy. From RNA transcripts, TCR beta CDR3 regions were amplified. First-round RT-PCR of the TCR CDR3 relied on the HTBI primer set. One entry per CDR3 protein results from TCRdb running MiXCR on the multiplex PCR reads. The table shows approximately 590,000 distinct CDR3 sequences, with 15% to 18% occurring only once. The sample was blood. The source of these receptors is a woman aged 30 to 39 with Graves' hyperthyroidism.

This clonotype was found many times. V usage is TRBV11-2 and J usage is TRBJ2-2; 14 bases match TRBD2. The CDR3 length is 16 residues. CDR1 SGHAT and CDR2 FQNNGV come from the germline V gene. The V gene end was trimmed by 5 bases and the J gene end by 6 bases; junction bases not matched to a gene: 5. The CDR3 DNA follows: TGTGCCAGCAGCCGACGGACTAGCGGGAGGTCCGGGGAGCTGTTTTTT. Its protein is CASSRRTSGRSGELFF.

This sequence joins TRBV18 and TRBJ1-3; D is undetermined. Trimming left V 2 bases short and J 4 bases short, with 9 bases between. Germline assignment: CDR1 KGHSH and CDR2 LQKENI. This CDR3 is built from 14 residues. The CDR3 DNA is TGTGCCAGCTCACCAGAGAAGTGGGGAAACACCATATATTTT. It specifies CASSPEKWGNTIYF.

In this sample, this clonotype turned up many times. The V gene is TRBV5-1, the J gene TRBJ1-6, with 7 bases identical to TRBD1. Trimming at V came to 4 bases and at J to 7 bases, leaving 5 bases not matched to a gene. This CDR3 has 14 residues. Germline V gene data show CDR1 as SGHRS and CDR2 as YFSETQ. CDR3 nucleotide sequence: TGCGCCAGCAGCGGCCGGGACAGCAATTCACCCCTCCACTTT. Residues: CASSGRDSNSPLHF.

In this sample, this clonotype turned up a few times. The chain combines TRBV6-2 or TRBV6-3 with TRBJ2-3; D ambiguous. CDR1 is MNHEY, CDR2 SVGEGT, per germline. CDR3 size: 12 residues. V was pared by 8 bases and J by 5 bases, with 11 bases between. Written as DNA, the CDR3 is TGTGCCAGCGAGGACGGTGGAGATACGCAGTATTTT. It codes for CASEDGGDTQYF.

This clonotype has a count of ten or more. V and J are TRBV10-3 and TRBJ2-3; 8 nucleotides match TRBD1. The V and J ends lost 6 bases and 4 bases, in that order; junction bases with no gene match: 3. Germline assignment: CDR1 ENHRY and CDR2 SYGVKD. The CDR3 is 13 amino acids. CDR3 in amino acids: CAIRTGVADTQYF. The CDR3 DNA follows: TGTGCCATCAGGACAGGGGTGGCAGATACGCAGTATTTT.

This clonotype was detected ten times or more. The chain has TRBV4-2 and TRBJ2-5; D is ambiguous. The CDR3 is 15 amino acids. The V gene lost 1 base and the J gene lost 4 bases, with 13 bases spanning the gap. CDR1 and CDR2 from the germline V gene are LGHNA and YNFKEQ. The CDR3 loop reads CASSQGIGRGETQYF. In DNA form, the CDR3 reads TGTGCCAGCAGCCAAGGTATCGGTAGAGGAGAGACCCAGTACTTC.

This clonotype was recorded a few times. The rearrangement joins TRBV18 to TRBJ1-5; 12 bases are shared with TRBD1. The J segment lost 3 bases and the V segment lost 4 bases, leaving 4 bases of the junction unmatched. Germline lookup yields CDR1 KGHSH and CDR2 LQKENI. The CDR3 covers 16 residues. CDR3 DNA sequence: TGTGCCAGCTCACTAAGGGACAGGGGGCTCAATCAGCCCCAGCATTTT. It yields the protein CASSLRDRGLNQPQHF. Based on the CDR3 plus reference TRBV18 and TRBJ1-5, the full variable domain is NAGVMQNPRHLVRRRGQEARLRCSPMKGHSHVYWYRQLPEEGLKFMVYLQKENIIDESGMPKERFSAEFPKEGPSILRIQQVVRGDSAAYFCASSLRDRGLNQPQHFGDGTRLSIL.

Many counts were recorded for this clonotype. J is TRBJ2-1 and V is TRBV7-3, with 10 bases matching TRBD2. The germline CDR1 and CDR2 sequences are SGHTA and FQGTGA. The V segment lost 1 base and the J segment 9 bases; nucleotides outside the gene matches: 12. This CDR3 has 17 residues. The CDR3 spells CASSLMGLLAGVFEQFF. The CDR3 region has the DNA TGTGCCAGCAGCTTAATGGGCCTCCTAGCGGGAGTTTTTGAGCAGTTCTTC. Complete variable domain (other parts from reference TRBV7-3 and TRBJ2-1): GAGVSQTPSNKVTEKGKYVELRCDPISGHTALYWYRQSLGQGPEFLIYFQGTGAADDSGLPNDRFFAVRPEGSVSTLKIQRTERGDSAVYLCASSLMGLLAGVFEQFFGPGTRLTVL.

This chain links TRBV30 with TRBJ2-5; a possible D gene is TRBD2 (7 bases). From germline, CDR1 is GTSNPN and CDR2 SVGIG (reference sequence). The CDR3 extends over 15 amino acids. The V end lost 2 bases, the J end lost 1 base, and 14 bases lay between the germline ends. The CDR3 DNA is TGTGCCTGGAGTCCTTGGGGGGGCCTCCAAGAGACCCAGTACTTC. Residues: CAWSPWGGLQETQYF.

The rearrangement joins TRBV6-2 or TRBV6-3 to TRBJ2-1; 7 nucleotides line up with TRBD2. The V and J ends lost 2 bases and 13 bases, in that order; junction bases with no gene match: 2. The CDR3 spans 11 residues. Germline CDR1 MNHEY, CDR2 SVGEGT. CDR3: CASSYAGVQFF. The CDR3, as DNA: TGTGCCAGCAGTTACGCGGGAGTCCAGTTCTTC.

CDR3 sequence: CASSPGLAKNNEQFF. The DNA of the CDR3 is TGTGCCAGCAGCCCGGGACTAGCGAAAAACAATGAGCAGTTCTTC. The chain combines TRBV6-5 with TRBJ2-1; 10 bases agree with TRBD2. CDR3 length: 15 amino acids. With V trimmed by 6 bases and J by 5 bases, 7 bases remained unmatched. Germline V gene data show CDR1 as MNHEY and CDR2 as SVGAGI.

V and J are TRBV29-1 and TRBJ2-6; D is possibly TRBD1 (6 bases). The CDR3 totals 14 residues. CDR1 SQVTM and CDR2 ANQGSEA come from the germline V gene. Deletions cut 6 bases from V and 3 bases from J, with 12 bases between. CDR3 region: CSVIGGFGANVLTF. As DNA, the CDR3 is TGCAGCGTCATAGGGGGATTTGGGGCCAACGTCCTGACTTTC.

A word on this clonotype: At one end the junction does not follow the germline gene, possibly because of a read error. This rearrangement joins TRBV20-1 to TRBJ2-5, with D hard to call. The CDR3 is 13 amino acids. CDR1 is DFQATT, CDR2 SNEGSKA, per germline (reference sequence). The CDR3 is CSARTGLQGTQYF. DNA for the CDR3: TGCAGTGCTAGGACCGGGCTCCAAGGGACCCAGTACTTC.

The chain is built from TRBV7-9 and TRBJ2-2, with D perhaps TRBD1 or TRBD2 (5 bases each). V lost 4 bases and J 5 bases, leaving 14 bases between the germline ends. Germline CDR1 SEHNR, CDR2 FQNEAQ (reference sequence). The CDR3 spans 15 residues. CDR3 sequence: CASSSRGILTGELFF. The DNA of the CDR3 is TGTGCCAGCAGCTCCCGGGGCATTTTGACCGGGGAGCTGTTTTTT.

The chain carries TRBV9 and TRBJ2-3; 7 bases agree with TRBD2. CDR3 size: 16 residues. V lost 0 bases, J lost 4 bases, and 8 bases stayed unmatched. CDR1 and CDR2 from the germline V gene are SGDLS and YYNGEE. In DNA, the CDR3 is TGTGCCAGCAGCGTAGGCCGGGGAGGGTTGGCAGATACGCAGTATTTT. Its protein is CASSVGRGGLADTQYF. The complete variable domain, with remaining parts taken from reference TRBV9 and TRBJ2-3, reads DSGVTQTPKHLITATGQRVTLRCSPRSGDLSVYWYQQSLDQGLQFLIQYYNGEERAKGNILERFSAQQFPDLHSELNLSSLELGDSALYFCASSVGRGGLADTQYFGPGTRLTVL.

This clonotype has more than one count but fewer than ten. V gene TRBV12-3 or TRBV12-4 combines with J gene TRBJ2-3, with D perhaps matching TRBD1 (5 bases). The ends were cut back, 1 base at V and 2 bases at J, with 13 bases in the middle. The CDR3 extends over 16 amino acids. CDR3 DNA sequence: TGTGCCAGCAGTTTAGACGTAGCAGGGAACACAGATACGCAGTATTTT. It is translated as CASSLDVAGNTDTQYF.